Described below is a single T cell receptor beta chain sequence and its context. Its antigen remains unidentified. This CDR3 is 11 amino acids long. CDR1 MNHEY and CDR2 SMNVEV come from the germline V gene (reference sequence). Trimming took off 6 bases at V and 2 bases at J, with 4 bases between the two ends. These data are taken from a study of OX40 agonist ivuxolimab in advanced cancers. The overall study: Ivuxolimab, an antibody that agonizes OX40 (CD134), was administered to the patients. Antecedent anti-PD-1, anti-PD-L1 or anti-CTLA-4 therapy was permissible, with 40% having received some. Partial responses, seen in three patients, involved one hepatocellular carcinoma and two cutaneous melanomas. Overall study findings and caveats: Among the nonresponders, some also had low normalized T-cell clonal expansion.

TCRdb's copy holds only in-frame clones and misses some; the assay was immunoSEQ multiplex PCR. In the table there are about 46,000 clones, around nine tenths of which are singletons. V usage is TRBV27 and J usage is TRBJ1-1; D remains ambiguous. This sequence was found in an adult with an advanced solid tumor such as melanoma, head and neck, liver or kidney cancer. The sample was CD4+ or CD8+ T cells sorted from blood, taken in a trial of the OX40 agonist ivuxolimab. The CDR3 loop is CASRGNTEAFF. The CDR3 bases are TGTGCCAGCAGGGGTAACACTGAAGCTTTCTTT.